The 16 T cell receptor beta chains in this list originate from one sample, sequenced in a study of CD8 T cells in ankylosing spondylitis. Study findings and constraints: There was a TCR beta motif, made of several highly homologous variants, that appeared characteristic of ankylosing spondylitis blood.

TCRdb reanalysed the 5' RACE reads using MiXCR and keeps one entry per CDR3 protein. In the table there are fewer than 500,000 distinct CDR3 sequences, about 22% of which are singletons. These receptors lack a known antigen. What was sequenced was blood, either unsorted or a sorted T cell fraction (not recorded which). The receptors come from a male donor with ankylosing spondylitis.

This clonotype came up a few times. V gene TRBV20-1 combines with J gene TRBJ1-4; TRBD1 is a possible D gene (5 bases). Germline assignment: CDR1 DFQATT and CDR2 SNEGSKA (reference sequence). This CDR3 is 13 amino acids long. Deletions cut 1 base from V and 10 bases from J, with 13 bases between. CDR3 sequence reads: CSARGPDRLKLFF. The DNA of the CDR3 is TGCAGTGCTAGAGGACCCGACAGACTAAAACTGTTTTTT.

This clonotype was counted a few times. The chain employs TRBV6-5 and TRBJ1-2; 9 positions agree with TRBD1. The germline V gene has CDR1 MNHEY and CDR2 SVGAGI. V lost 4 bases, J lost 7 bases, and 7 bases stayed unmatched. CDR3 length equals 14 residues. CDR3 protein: CASSFTQGAGGYTF. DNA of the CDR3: TGTGCCAGCAGTTTTACACAGGGGGCGGGTGGCTACACCTTC.

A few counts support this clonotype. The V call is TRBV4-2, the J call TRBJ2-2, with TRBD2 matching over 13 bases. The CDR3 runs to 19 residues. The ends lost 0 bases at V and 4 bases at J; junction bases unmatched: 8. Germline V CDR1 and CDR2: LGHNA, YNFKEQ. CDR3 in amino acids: CASSQDVTSGRGGTGELFF. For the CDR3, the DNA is TGTGCCAGCAGCCAAGATGTAACTAGCGGGAGGGGGGGCACCGGGGAGCTGTTTTTT.

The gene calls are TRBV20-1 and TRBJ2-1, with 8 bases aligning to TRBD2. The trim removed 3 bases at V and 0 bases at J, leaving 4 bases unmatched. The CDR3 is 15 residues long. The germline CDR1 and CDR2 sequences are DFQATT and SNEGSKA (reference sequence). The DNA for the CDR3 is TGCAGTGCTAGTGTTAGCGGGAACTCCTACAATGAGCAGTTCTTC. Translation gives CSASVSGNSYNEQFF.

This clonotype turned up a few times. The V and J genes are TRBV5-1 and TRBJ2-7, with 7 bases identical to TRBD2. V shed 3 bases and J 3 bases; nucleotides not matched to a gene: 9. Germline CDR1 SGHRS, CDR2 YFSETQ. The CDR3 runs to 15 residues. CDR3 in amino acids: CASSSNTGRFYEQYF. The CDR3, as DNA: TGCGCCAGCAGCTCAAACACCGGGAGGTTCTACGAGCAGTACTTC.

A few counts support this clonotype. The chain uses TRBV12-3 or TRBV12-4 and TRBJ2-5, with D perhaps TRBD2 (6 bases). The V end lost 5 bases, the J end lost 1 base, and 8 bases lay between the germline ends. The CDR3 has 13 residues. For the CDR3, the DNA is TGTGCCAGCAGTGGCGGGACCCAAGAGACCCAGTACTTC. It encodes CASSGGTQETQYF.

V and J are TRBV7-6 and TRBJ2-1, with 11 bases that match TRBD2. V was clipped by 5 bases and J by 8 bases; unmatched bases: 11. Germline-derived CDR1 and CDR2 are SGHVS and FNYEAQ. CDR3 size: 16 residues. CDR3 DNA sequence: TGTGCCAGCAGCCCCTTCACTAGCGGGGGCTTGTATGAGCAGTTCTTC. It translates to CASSPFTSGGLYEQFF.

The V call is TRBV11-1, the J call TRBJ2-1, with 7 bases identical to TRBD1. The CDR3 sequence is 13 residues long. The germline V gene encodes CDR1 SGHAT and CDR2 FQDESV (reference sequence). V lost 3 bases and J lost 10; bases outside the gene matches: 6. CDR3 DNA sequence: TGTGCCAGCAGCTTTTCGGGACAGAGAGAGCAGTTCTTC. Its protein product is CASSFSGQREQFF.

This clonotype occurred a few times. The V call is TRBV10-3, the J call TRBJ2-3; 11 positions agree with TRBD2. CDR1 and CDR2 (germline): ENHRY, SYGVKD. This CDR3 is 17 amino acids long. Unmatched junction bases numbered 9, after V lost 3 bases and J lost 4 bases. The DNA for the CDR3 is TGTGCCATCAGTGATTCATTAGCGGGAGGGCCCCCAGATACGCAGTATTTT. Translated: CAISDSLAGGPPDTQYF.

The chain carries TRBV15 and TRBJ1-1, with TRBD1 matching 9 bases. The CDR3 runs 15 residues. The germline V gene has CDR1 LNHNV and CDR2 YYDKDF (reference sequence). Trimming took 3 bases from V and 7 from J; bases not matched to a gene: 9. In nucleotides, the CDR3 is TGTGCCACCAGCAGGGAAGGGACAGGGCAAAGTGAAGCTTTCTTT. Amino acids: CATSREGTGQSEAFF. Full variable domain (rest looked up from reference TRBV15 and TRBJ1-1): DAMVIQNPRYQVTQFGKPVTLSCSQTLNHNVMYWYQQKSSQAPKLLFHYYDKDFNNEADTPDNFQSRRPNTSFCFLDIRSPGLGDTAMYLCATSREGTGQSEAFFGQGTRLTVV.

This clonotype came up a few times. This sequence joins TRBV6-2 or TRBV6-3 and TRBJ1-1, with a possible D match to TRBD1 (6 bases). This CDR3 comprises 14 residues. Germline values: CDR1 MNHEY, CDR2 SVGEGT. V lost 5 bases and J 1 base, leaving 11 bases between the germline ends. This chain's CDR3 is CASSRQVTNTEAFF. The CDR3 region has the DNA TGTGCCAGCAGTAGACAGGTCACGAACACTGAAGCTTTCTTT.

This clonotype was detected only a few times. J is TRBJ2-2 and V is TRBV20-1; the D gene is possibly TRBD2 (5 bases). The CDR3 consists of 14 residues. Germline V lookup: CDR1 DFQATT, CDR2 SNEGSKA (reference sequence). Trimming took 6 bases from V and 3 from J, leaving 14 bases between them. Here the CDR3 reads CSASRTRYTGELFF. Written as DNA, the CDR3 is TGCAGTGCCTCTCGGACTCGATACACCGGGGAGCTGTTTTTT.

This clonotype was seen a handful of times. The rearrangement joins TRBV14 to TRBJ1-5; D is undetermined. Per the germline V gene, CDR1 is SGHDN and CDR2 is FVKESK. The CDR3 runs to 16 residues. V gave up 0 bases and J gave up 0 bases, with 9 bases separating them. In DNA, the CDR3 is TGTGCCAGCAGCCAAGATCCAGGATTTAGCAATCAGCCCCAGCATTTT. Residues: CASSQDPGFSNQPQHF.

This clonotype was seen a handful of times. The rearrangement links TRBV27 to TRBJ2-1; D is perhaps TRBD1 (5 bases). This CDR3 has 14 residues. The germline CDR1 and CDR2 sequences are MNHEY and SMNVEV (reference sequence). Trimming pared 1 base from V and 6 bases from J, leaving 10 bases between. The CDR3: CASSLWSGRNEQFF. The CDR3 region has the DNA TGTGCCAGCAGTTTATGGTCAGGGCGCAATGAGCAGTTCTTC.

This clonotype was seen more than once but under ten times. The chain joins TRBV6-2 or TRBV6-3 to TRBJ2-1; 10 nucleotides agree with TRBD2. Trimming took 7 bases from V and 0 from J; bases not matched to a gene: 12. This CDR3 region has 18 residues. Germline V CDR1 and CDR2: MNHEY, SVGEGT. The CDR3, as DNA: TGTGCCAGCAAGGGGGCTAGCGGGGGCGTAAGCTCCTACAATGAGCAGTTCTTC. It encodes CASKGASGGVSSYNEQFF.

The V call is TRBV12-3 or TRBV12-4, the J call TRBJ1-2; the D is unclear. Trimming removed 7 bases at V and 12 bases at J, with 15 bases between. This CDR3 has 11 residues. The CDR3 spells CASTTPRANTF. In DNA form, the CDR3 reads TGTGCCAGCACCACACCCCGTGCGAACACCTTC.